The 5 T cell receptor beta chains below come from one sample, sequenced in a study of cytotoxic CD8 clonotypes in ibrutinib-treated CLL. TCRdb's table, derived via immunoSEQ multiplex PCR, lists solely in-frame clones and lacks some. Here the sample spans 110,000 to 150,000 clones, 79% being singletons. Specimen: PBMCs, collected after 12 months of ibrutinib treatment. The receptors here all came from a human donor with chronic lymphocytic leukemia.

The gene calls are TRBV5-1 and TRBJ2-7; 12 positions match TRBD1. Germline V gene data show CDR1 as SGHRS and CDR2 as YFSETQ. V lost 5 bases to trimming and J lost 2 bases; unmatched junction nucleotides: 17. The CDR3 is 19 residues long. This CDR3 is CASRGRGQGADLRPYEQYF. CDR3 bases: TGCGCCAGCAGGGGACGGGGACAGGGGGCTGACCTTCGCCCCTACGAGCAGTACTTC.

The rearrangement links TRBV13 to TRBJ2-7; a possible D gene is TRBD1 (6 bases). The CDR3 sequence is 14 residues long. Trimming removed 2 bases at V and 3 bases at J, with 11 bases between. The germline gives CDR1 PRHDT, CDR2 FYEKMQ (reference sequence). The CDR3 loop is CASSLLRRGYEQYF. In DNA form, the CDR3 reads TGTGCCAGCAGCTTACTTCGCAGGGGCTACGAGCAGTACTTC.

This clone was detected a few times. The V and J genes are TRBV5-4 and TRBJ1-5; tentatively, D is TRBD1 (5 bases). Per germline, CDR1 SGHNT and CDR2 YYREEE (reference sequence). V was clipped by 2 bases and J by 4 bases, with 7 bases between them. The CDR3 is made up of 13 amino acids. The CDR3 region is CASSFEGNQPQHF. The CDR3 DNA is TGTGCCAGCAGCTTTGAGGGGAATCAGCCCCAGCATTTT.

This clone was counted a single time. The V call is TRBV5-1, the J call TRBJ2-1; D may be TRBD1 (5 bases). Germline CDR1 reads SGHRS; CDR2 reads YFSETQ. The CDR3 totals 14 residues. The V and J ends lost 7 bases and 3 bases respectively, with 14 bases between them. CDR3 bases: TGCGCCAGCGCAACCACAGGAGACTACAATGAGCAGTTCTTC. The encoded protein is CASATTGDYNEQFF. Full variable domain (rest looked up from reference TRBV5-1 and TRBJ2-1): KAGVTQTPRYLIKTRGQQVTLSCSPISGHRSVSWYQQTPGQGLQFLFEYFSETQRNKGNFPGRFSGRQFSNSRSEMNVSTLELGDSALYLCASATTGDYNEQFFGPGTRLTVL.

The chain has TRBV30 and TRBJ2-7; 9 nucleotides line up with TRBD2. The CDR3 runs to 15 residues. With V trimmed by 0 bases and J by 1 base, 4 bases remained unmatched. CDR1 and CDR2 (germline): GTSNPN, SVGIG (reference sequence). CDR3 DNA: TGTGCCTGGAGTGTTGGGCTAGCGGGGTCCTACGAGCAGTACTTC. Its translation: CAWSVGLAGSYEQYF.